A single sample is the source of the 4 T cell receptor beta chains below, sequenced in a study of blood T cell repertoires in COVID-19. The method was immunoSEQ multiplex PCR; TCRdb's version includes in-frame clones alone and lacks a portion of them. The table includes about 260,000 clones, around 86% detected once. Sample: peripheral blood. Receptor source: a man aged 35 to 55 with active or convalescent COVID-19.

The table lists this clone with a few counts. The gene calls are TRBV6-5 and TRBJ2-7; 7 positions match TRBD1. The CDR3 covers 13 residues. The germline V gene encodes CDR1 MNHEY and CDR2 SVGAGI. The V and J ends lost 2 bases and 4 bases, in that order; junction bases with no gene match: 2. The CDR3 spells CASSYGQEYEQYF. The CDR3 DNA sequence: TGTGCCAGCAGTTACGGACAGGAGTACGAGCAGTACTTC.

The chain links TRBV27 to TRBJ2-7; 10 nucleotides line up with TRBD2. Trimming removed 1 base from V and 5 bases from J; junction bases left unmatched: 8. The V gene's germline CDR1 is MNHEY and CDR2 SMNVEV (reference sequence). This CDR3 spans 16 amino acids. The CDR3 spells CASSLLGLAGVDEQYF. In DNA, the CDR3 is TGTGCCAGCAGTTTATTGGGGCTAGCGGGAGTCGACGAGCAGTACTTC.

This clone turned up a few times. V is TRBV15 and J is TRBJ2-2, with 7 bases matching TRBD1. The CDR3 contains 15 residues. Trimming removed 5 bases from V and 0 bases from J; junction bases left unmatched: 3. Germline assignment: CDR1 LNHNV and CDR2 YYDKDF (reference sequence). CDR3 loop: CATSPGQTNTGELFF. CDR3 coding DNA: TGTGCCACCAGCCCGGGACAGACGAACACCGGGGAGCTGTTTTTT.

The J gene is TRBJ1-2, the V gene TRBV14, with a tentative D call TRBD1 (6 bases). Trimming removed 0 bases from V and 3 bases from J, with 26 bases in between. The CDR3 runs to 20 residues. CDR1 and CDR2 (germline): SGHDN, FVKESK. For the CDR3, the DNA is TGTGCCAGCAGCCAAGATAAAAGGGGAGGGGGTCCAAGACGCTACTATGGCTACACCTTC. As protein: CASSQDKRGGGPRRYYGYTF.